Below are 20 T cell receptor beta chains sequenced from a single sample in a study of cytomegalovirus exposure and HLA in healthy donors. The PCR contained 60 Vbeta and 13 Jbeta primers. The assay was immunoSEQ multiplex PCR, and TCRdb's table has in-frame clones only and misses some. The sample contains approximately 120,000 clones, around 73% of which appear only once. Sequenced: PBMCs. Receptors were obtained from a man aged 35-49 years in good health and CMV-seronegative.

The chain uses TRBV9 and TRBJ1-3, with D possibly TRBD1 on 5 matching bases. Germline-derived CDR1 and CDR2 are SGDLS and YYNGEE. The CDR3 runs 15 residues. V was pared by 0 bases and J by 2 bases, with 9 bases between. The CDR3 DNA sequence: TGTGCCAGCAGCGTAGATCGGGGGGCTGGAAACACCATATATTTT. This gives the protein CASSVDRGAGNTIYF.

The rearrangement joins TRBV4-3 to TRBJ2-7; TRBD1 might be the D (5 bases). Trimming left V 4 bases short and J 2 bases short, with 12 bases between. The CDR3 is made up of 14 amino acids. The V gene's germline CDR1 is LGHNA and CDR2 YSLEER. The CDR3 here is CASSPRVPAYEQYF. In DNA form, the CDR3 reads TGCGCCAGCAGCCCCAGGGTCCCCGCCTACGAGCAGTACTTC.

This clone was found once. The chain carries TRBV20-1 and TRBJ1-2; D is ambiguous. The ends were cut back, 3 bases at V and 6 bases at J, with 8 bases in the middle. The CDR3 totals 11 residues. Germline CDR1 is DFQATT and CDR2 is SNEGSKA (reference sequence). The DNA for the CDR3 is TGCAGTGCTAGGCTCACTGATGGCTACACCTTC. Translation: CSARLTDGYTF.

This clone was seen just once. The rearrangement uses TRBV5-1 and TRBJ2-7, with 7 positions matching TRBD2. The CDR3 length is 12 residues. The germline CDR1 and CDR2 sequences are SGHRS and YFSETQ. The V segment lost 4 bases and the J segment 7 bases; nucleotides outside the gene matches: 5. CDR3 DNA sequence: TGCGCCAGCAGCCCATGGGAGGGAGAGCAGTACTTC. Protein sequence: CASSPWEGEQYF. The full variable domain, completed using reference TRBV5-1 and TRBJ2-7, is KAGVTQTPRYLIKTRGQQVTLSCSPISGHRSVSWYQQTPGQGLQFLFEYFSETQRNKGNFPGRFSGRQFSNSRSEMNVSTLELGDSALYLCASSPWEGEQYFGPGTRLTVT.

The chain recombines TRBV28 with TRBJ1-1; weak D call: TRBD1 (5 bases). Deletions cut 6 bases from V and 11 bases from J, with 25 bases between. Germline V gene lookup returns CDR1 MDHEN and CDR2 SYDVKM. This CDR3 contains 15 residues. CDR3 sequence reads: CASRPDIQVGFTAFF. In DNA, the CDR3 is TGTGCCAGCAGACCAGATATACAGGTCGGTTTTACGGCTTTCTTT.

The chain couples TRBV2 to TRBJ1-2, with D perhaps matching TRBD1 (5 bases). Per the germline V gene, CDR1 is SNHLY and CDR2 is FYNNEI. The CDR3 is 14 amino acids. V was trimmed by 4 bases and J by 2 bases, leaving 11 bases between them. The CDR3: CASSARDRNYGYTF. Written as DNA, the CDR3 is TGTGCCAGCAGTGCTCGCGACAGAAACTATGGCTACACCTTC.

This clone has more than one count but fewer than ten. J is TRBJ1-2 and V is TRBV5-6; 8 bases fit TRBD1. The J segment lost 8 bases and the V segment lost 2 bases, leaving 11 bases of the junction unmatched. The CDR3 spans 15 residues. Germline V gives CDR1 SGHDT, CDR2 YYEEEE. DNA for the CDR3: TGTGCCAGCAGCTTAGCAGGGGGCGGTAGTGACGGCTACACCTTC. Translated: CASSLAGGGSDGYTF. Variable domain in full (rest from reference TRBV5-6 and TRBJ1-2): DAGVTQSPTHLIKTRGQQVTLRCSPKSGHDTVSWYQQALGQGPQFIFQYYEEEERQRGNFPDRFSGHQFPNYSSELNVNALLLGDSALYLCASSLAGGGSDGYTFGSGTRLTVV.

V and J are TRBV25-1 and TRBJ1-2, with unresolved D. The CDR3 covers 14 residues. Germline values: CDR1 MGHDK, CDR2 SYGVNS. Trimming removed 2 bases at V and 4 bases at J, with 11 bases between. CDR3 bases: TGTGCCAGCAGTGAAGTGGGCAGCCCCTATGGCTACACCTTC. Translation: CASSEVGSPYGYTF.

The rearrangement uses TRBV6-4 and TRBJ2-1; weak D call: TRBD1 (6 bases). Germline CDR1 MRHNA, CDR2 SNTAGT. Trimming cost V 6 bases and J 7 bases, with 19 bases left between them. The CDR3 extends over 15 amino acids. CDR3 protein: CASSQIRGVQNEQFF. In nucleotides, the CDR3 is TGTGCCAGCAGCCAAATCAGGGGCGTGCAGAATGAGCAGTTCTTC.

This chain links TRBV19 with TRBJ2-7; the match to TRBD1 covers 7 bases. The CDR3 consists of 14 residues. Trimming at V came to 5 bases and at J to 0 bases, leaving 4 bases not matched to a gene. Germline CDR1 is LNHDA and CDR2 is SQIVND (reference sequence). The CDR3 coding sequence is TGTGCCAGTAGTCGGGACAGAGCCTCCTACGAGCAGTACTTC. Its protein product is CASSRDRASYEQYF.

This chain connects TRBV27 to TRBJ2-1, with 10 bases fitting TRBD2. Germline CDR1 MNHEY, CDR2 SMNVEV (reference sequence). The CDR3 sequence is 15 residues long. After removal of 6 bases from V and 7 bases from J, the junction contained 9 bases not matched to a gene. CDR3 loop: CASSQRTSGANEQFF. The DNA for the CDR3 is TGTGCCAGCAGCCAAAGAACTAGCGGGGCAAATGAGCAGTTCTTC.

The V gene is TRBV7-3, the J gene TRBJ2-1; 9 bases agree with TRBD2. The junction had 11 bases not matched to a gene; V was cut back by 8 bases and J by 9 bases. This CDR3 has 14 residues. Germline CDR1 and CDR2: SGHTA and FQGTGA. CDR3 nucleotide sequence: TGTGCCAGCTCTACGCGGGGGGGCCAGGGTGAGCAGTTCTTC. This sequence encodes CASSTRGGQGEQFF.

The chain joins TRBV4-1 to TRBJ1-2, with D tentatively TRBD1 (6 bases). CDR1 and CDR2 from the germline V gene are MGHRA and YSYEKL. This CDR3 contains 13 residues. Trimming pared 4 bases from V and 5 bases from J, leaving 11 bases between. The CDR3 protein is CASSRTERYGYTF. The CDR3 DNA follows: TGCGCCAGCAGCCGGACAGAGAGGTATGGCTACACCTTC.

V gene TRBV27 combines with J gene TRBJ2-2; D is perhaps TRBD1 (6 bases). V gave up 4 bases and J gave up 4 bases, with 10 bases separating them. Per the germline V gene, CDR1 is MNHEY and CDR2 is SMNVEV (reference sequence). This CDR3 comprises 14 residues. The CDR3 DNA reads as TGTGCCAGCAGTTATAGGGGGACCACCGGGGAGCTGTTTTTT. It encodes CASSYRGTTGELFF.

This clone was picked up one time. This chain joins TRBV21-1 and TRBJ2-7; the table gives TRBD1 as D, unverified against the DNA. TRBV21-1 is tagged as a pseudogene. The CDR3 is 17 amino acids. The CDR3 DNA is TGTGCCAGCAGCGACTTGGGGGGACAGGGTGTCTCCTACGAGCAGTACTTC. Translated: CASSDLGGQGVSYEQYF.

The genes are TRBV28 and TRBJ1-6; 8 bases fit TRBD1. CDR1 and CDR2 (germline): MDHEN, SYDVKM. With V trimmed by 7 bases and J by 7 bases, 6 bases remained unmatched. The CDR3 spans 14 residues. The CDR3 loop is CASTIGTGNSPLHF. The CDR3 DNA follows: TGTGCCAGCACGATAGGGACAGGAAATTCACCCCTCCACTTT. The full variable domain, completed using reference TRBV28 and TRBJ1-6, is DVKVTQSSRYLVKRTGEKVFLECVQDMDHENMFWYRQDPGLGLRLIYFSYDVKMKEKGDIPEGYSVSREKKERFSLILESASTNQTSMYLCASTIGTGNSPLHFGNGTRLTVT.

This clone was observed a handful of times. The V and J genes are TRBV6-1 and TRBJ1-6; 7 nucleotides match TRBD1. V shed 5 bases and J 2 bases; nucleotides not matched to a gene: 3. The CDR3 length is 15 residues. Germline V CDR1 and CDR2: MNHNS, SASEGT. CDR3 DNA: TGTGCCAGCAGTACAGGGGATACCTATAATTCACCCCTCCACTTT. This codes for CASSTGDTYNSPLHF.

This chain uses TRBV4-1 with TRBJ1-5; TRBD1 agrees at 8 bases. Germline CDR1 is MGHRA and CDR2 is YSYEKL. After removal of 4 bases from V and 6 bases from J, the junction contained 11 bases not matched to a gene. CDR3 length: 16 residues. Here the CDR3 reads CASSPSGTGGGQPQHF. As DNA, the CDR3 is TGCGCCAGCAGCCCCTCCGGGACAGGCGGAGGTCAGCCCCAGCATTTT.

V and J are TRBV27 and TRBJ2-5, with TRBD2 matching over 11 bases. Germline loops: CDR1 MNHEY, CDR2 SMNVEV (reference sequence). Trimming removed 3 bases from V and 1 base from J; junction bases left unmatched: 10. The CDR3 extends over 18 amino acids. The CDR3 DNA follows: TGTGCCAGCAGTTTCCTTCATCCGGGACTAGCGGTCCAAGAGACCCAGTACTTC. Its translation: CASSFLHPGLAVQETQYF.

This clone was detected a few times. The CDR3 is CASSTRRGFLSPLHF. DNA for the CDR3: TGTGCCAGCAGCACCCGCAGGGGGTTCCTCTCACCCCTCCACTTT. The chain combines TRBV11-1 with TRBJ1-6; 7 bases align to TRBD1. Germline V gives CDR1 SGHAT, CDR2 FQDESV (reference sequence). The CDR3 sequence is 15 residues long. The V segment lost 5 bases and the J segment 10 bases; nucleotides outside the gene matches: 11.